The 19 T cell receptor beta chains reported below all come from one sample, sequenced in a study of T cells after yellow fever vaccination. MiXCR, run by TCRdb on the 5' RACE reads, gives a single entry per CDR3 protein. Counted here are around 610,000 distinct CDR3 sequences, about 14% occurring once; the ten biggest clones make up 11% to 15%. Sequenced material: PBMCs, taken on the day of the yellow fever booster vaccination. These receptors originate from a man between 25 and 39 years old who received the YFV17D yellow fever vaccine.

This clonotype appeared many times. CDR3 amino acids: CASSVWETQYF. Written as DNA, the CDR3 is TGTGCCAGCAGCGTGTGGGAGACCCAGTACTTC. This sequence joins TRBV7-2 and TRBJ2-5; no firm D call. In germline, CDR1 is SGHTA, CDR2 FQGNSA. This CDR3 comprises 11 residues. V was trimmed by 5 bases and J by 5 bases, leaving 6 bases between them.

Only a few counts were recorded for this clonotype. The chain is built from TRBV6-5 and TRBJ2-7; 8 bases align to TRBD2. The V segment lost 0 bases and the J segment 2 bases; nucleotides outside the gene matches: 6. This CDR3 spans 16 amino acids. Germline CDR1 is MNHEY and CDR2 is SVGAGI. The CDR3 region has the DNA TGTGCCAGCAGTTACTCAGGCCGCGGGGGGCCCTACGAGCAGTACTTC. This encodes CASSYSGRGGPYEQYF.

This clonotype has only a few counts. In DNA form, the CDR3 reads TGTGCCAGCAGCTATGGAGACAGGGTCCCAGATACGCAGTATTTT. It codes for CASSYGDRVPDTQYF. V is TRBV9 and J is TRBJ2-3; 7 bases match TRBD1. With V trimmed by 4 bases and J by 4 bases, 9 bases remained unmatched. In germline, CDR1 is SGDLS, CDR2 YYNGEE. The CDR3 sequence is 15 residues long.

Only a few counts were recorded for this clonotype. The chain is built from TRBV24-1 and TRBJ2-1; no clear D. Trimming cost V 3 bases and J 10 bases, with 6 bases left between them. Germline CDR1 KGHDR, CDR2 SFDVKD. The CDR3 is 11 residues long. This CDR3 reads CATSDGLEQFF. The CDR3 nucleotides are TGTGCCACCAGTGATGGCCTCGAGCAGTTCTTC.

This clonotype has just a few counts. This rearrangement joins TRBV9 to TRBJ1-1; D might be TRBD1 (5 bases). Trimming shortened V by 6 bases and J by 3 bases, and 15 bases separated the two germline ends. The CDR3 totals 14 residues. CDR1 and CDR2 from the germline V gene are SGDLS and YYNGEE. The CDR3 loop reads CASNVLSGDTEAFF. The CDR3 nucleotides are TGTGCCAGCAACGTCCTTTCGGGGGACACTGAAGCTTTCTTT.

Many counts were recorded for this clonotype. V and J are TRBV9 and TRBJ2-3; 9 positions agree with TRBD2. The CDR3 contains 15 residues. Germline CDR1 reads SGDLS; CDR2 reads YYNGEE. The V and J ends lost 3 bases and 5 bases, in that order; junction bases with no gene match: 7. The CDR3 region has the DNA TGTGCCAGCAGCGAGTCAGCGGGAGGTAGAGATACGCAGTATTTT. Protein product: CASSESAGGRDTQYF.

Only a few counts were recorded for this clonotype. The chain joins TRBV5-1 to TRBJ2-1, with a tentative D call TRBD2 (6 bases). Germline values: CDR1 SGHRS, CDR2 YFSETQ. V was pared by 4 bases and J by 8 bases, with 13 bases between. The CDR3 consists of 13 residues. The CDR3 here is CASSHGGRDEQFF. The CDR3 DNA sequence: TGCGCCAGCAGCCATGGAGGGCGCGATGAGCAGTTCTTC.

This clonotype was seen a few times. The rearrangement links TRBV10-3 to TRBJ2-1, with 7 bases aligning to TRBD1. There are 15 residues in the CDR3. V was pared by 4 bases and J by 5 bases, with 8 bases of the junction left unmatched. Germline loops: CDR1 ENHRY, CDR2 SYGVKD. CDR3: CAISGGQRVDNEQFF. CDR3 coding DNA: TGTGCCATCAGTGGGGGACAGAGGGTGGACAATGAGCAGTTCTTC.

The rearrangement uses TRBV11-3 and TRBJ2-5; possible D gene TRBD2, 7 bases. Between the trimmed V and J ends, which lost 1 base and 4 bases, there was a span of 13 bases. The CDR3 length is 15 residues. Germline CDR1 is SGHNT and CDR2 is YENEEA. The CDR3 spells CASSLGAGARETQYF. CDR3 coding DNA: TGTGCCAGCAGCTTAGGGGCGGGGGCAAGAGAGACCCAGTACTTC.

This clonotype has a handful of counts. V gene TRBV6-1 combines with J gene TRBJ2-7, with D perhaps TRBD2 (6 bases). The CDR3 covers 14 residues. Germline-derived CDR1 and CDR2 are MNHNS and SASEGT. Trimming pared 6 bases from V and 3 bases from J, leaving 15 bases between. CDR3 residues: CASRALAGSYEQYF. CDR3 DNA: TGTGCCAGCAGAGCCCTTGCCGGGAGCTACGAGCAGTACTTC.

The chain has TRBV7-8 and TRBJ2-1, with 10 bases fitting TRBD1. From germline, CDR1 is SGHVS and CDR2 FQNEAQ. V lost 5 bases, J lost 6 bases, and 7 bases stayed unmatched. The CDR3 loop spans 15 amino acids. The DNA for the CDR3 is TGTGCCAGCAGCCGGACAGGGGGGCCGTTCAATGAGCAGTTCTTC. It codes for CASSRTGGPFNEQFF.

This clonotype was seen only a few times. This chain uses TRBV6-2 or TRBV6-3 with TRBJ2-2, with D possibly being TRBD2 (7 bases). The ends were cut back, 9 bases at V and 4 bases at J, with 15 bases in the middle. The length of the CDR3 is 14 residues. CDR1 and CDR2 (germline): MNHEY, SVGEGT. The CDR3 DNA sequence: TGTGCCAGTGGCTCCGGGGGGCGCACCGGGGAGCTGTTTTTT. Amino acids: CASGSGGRTGELFF.

V gene TRBV6-2 or TRBV6-3 combines with J gene TRBJ1-2, with D possibly being TRBD1 (5 bases). Germline assignment: CDR1 MNHEY and CDR2 SVGEGT. V was clipped by 2 bases and J by 8 bases, with 15 bases between them. The CDR3 runs 14 residues. The CDR3 coding sequence is TGTGCCAGCAGTTACGGGACCATCCTTAGCGGCTACACCTTC. Translating gives CASSYGTILSGYTF.

This clonotype was counted between two and nine times. The V and J genes are TRBV7-9 and TRBJ2-7; 7 bases agree with TRBD2. Losses at the gene ends were 4 bases for V and 5 bases for J; bases not matched to a gene: 8. CDR3 length: 14 residues. Germline CDR1 is SEHNR and CDR2 is FQNEAQ (reference sequence). The CDR3 sequence: CASSWLGGRNEQYF. The CDR3 nucleotides are TGTGCCAGCAGCTGGTTGGGGGGGAGGAACGAGCAGTACTTC. The entire variable domain, with the rest obtained from reference TRBV7-9 and TRBJ2-7, is as follows: DTGVSQNPRHKITKRGQNVTFRCDPISEHNRLYWYRQTLGQGPEFLTYFQNEAQLEKSRLLSDRFSAERPKGSFSTLEIQRTEQGDSAMYLCASSWLGGRNEQYFGPGTRLTVT.

The chain recombines TRBV10-2 with TRBJ2-3, with 11 bases lining up with TRBD2. J gave up 11 bases and V 10 bases, and 11 bases lay outside the gene matches. The CDR3 totals 13 residues. CDR1 WSHSY and CDR2 SAAADI come from the germline V gene. CDR3 loop: CATVAGGFTEQYF. DNA of the CDR3: TGCGCCACCGTAGCGGGAGGGTTCACCGAGCAGTATTTT.

This clonotype was counted a few times. The rearrangement links TRBV5-5 to TRBJ1-3; possibly TRBD1 for D (5 bases). V shed 0 bases and J shed 9 bases, with 16 bases lying between them. The CDR3 sequence is 15 residues long. Germline CDR1 is SGHKS and CDR2 is YYEKEE (reference sequence). The CDR3 sequence is CASSLGQGLPGTIYF. As DNA, the CDR3 is TGTGCCAGCAGCTTGGGGCAGGGCCTACCCGGCACCATATATTTT.

This chain uses TRBV29-1 with TRBJ1-2; the D is unclear. The CDR3 totals 12 residues. CDR1 SQVTM and CDR2 ANQGSEA come from the germline V gene. Trimming took off 4 bases at V and 8 bases at J, with 14 bases between the two ends. Here the CDR3 reads CSVVSGVDGYTF. CDR3 bases: TGCAGCGTTGTGTCTGGGGTTGACGGCTACACCTTC.

The gene calls are TRBV6-5 and TRBJ2-2; TRBD1 matches 7 bases. This CDR3 comprises 16 residues. Germline V CDR1 and CDR2: MNHEY, SVGAGI. V lost 2 bases, J lost 3 bases, and 6 bases stayed unmatched. The CDR3 reads CASSYRDRVDTGELFF. DNA for the CDR3: TGTGCCAGCAGTTACCGCGACAGGGTGGACACCGGGGAGCTGTTTTTT.

This clonotype came up a few times. The V call is TRBV7-9, the J call TRBJ2-3; D not certain. V lost 5 bases, J lost 2 bases, and 11 bases lay in between. The CDR3 spans 14 residues. Germline assignment: CDR1 SEHNR and CDR2 FQNEAQ (reference sequence). The CDR3 bases are TGTGCCAGCAGCGCCGGACGGCTCACAGATACGCAGTATTTT. Residues: CASSAGRLTDTQYF.